The 22 T cell receptor beta chains presented below share a single source sample, sequenced in a study of blood T cell repertoires in COVID-19. Here immunoSEQ multiplex PCR was the method, and the copy in TCRdb shows in-frame clones only, minus some. This table holds 66,000 or so clones, around 80% found once. The sample comprised peripheral blood. Every receptor here comes from a human donor in a cohort sampled during active COVID-19.

This chain connects TRBV24-1 to TRBJ2-3; 8 nucleotides match TRBD1. The CDR3 contains 17 residues. Germline V gene data show CDR1 as KGHDR and CDR2 as SFDVKD. Trimming cost V 3 bases and J 0 bases; bases outside gene matches: 7. The CDR3 DNA reads TGTGCCACCAGTGATCCGACACAGGGGGTAAGCACAGATACGCAGTATTTT. This encodes CATSDPTQGVSTDTQYF.

The chain is built from TRBV7-2 and TRBJ2-7, with D maybe TRBD1 (5 bases). This CDR3 spans 13 amino acids. Trimming stripped 2 bases from V and 7 bases from J, with 12 bases between. Germline V gene data show CDR1 as SGHTA and CDR2 as FQGNSA. CDR3 protein: CASSLSRQGEQYF. CDR3 sequence (DNA): TGTGCCAGCAGCTTATCACGGCAGGGTGAGCAGTACTTC.

The chain links TRBV2 to TRBJ2-5, with unresolved D. From germline, CDR1 is SNHLY and CDR2 FYNNEI. The V gene lost 5 bases and the J gene lost 4 bases, with 8 bases spanning the gap. The CDR3 is made up of 12 amino acids. The CDR3 DNA is TGTGCCAGCAGTTCTTTTCGAGAGACCCAGTACTTC. Its translation is CASSSFRETQYF.

The chain links TRBV6-2 or TRBV6-3 to TRBJ2-2, with TRBD1 identical over 8 bases. The germline gives CDR1 MNHEY, CDR2 SVGEGT. The CDR3 has 15 amino acids. Trimming cost V 4 bases and J 4 bases; bases outside gene matches: 5. The CDR3 is CASSSTGARTGELFF. The DNA of the CDR3 is TGTGCCAGCAGTTCGACAGGGGCGCGCACCGGGGAGCTGTTTTTT.

CDR3 loop: CASSKDRDQTQYF. CDR3 sequence (DNA): TGTGCCAGCAGCAAGGACAGGGATCAGACCCAGTACTTC. The V call is TRBV7-6, the J call TRBJ2-5, with 8 bases matching TRBD1. Per germline, CDR1 SGHVS and CDR2 FNYEAQ. CDR3 length: 13 residues. The trim removed 5 bases at V and 6 bases at J, leaving 5 bases unmatched. The full variable domain, completed using reference TRBV7-6 and TRBJ2-5, is GAGVSQSPRYKVTKRGQDVALRCDPISGHVSLYWYRQALGQGPEFLTYFNYEAQQDKSGLPNDRFSAERPEGSISTLTIQRTEQRDSAMYRCASSKDRDQTQYFGPGTRLLVL.

V is TRBV5-6 and J is TRBJ2-1; D not resolved. Trimming removed 3 bases from V and 7 bases from J, with 23 bases in between. Germline V gene sequence: CDR1 SGHDT, CDR2 YYEEEE. This CDR3 is built from 17 residues. This CDR3 reads CASSSLSYGANSNEQFF. In DNA, the CDR3 is TGTGCCAGCAGCTCACTTTCTTACGGTGCGAATTCGAATGAGCAGTTCTTC.

This rearrangement joins TRBV19 to TRBJ2-7; 9 bases align to TRBD2. Germline CDR1 and CDR2: LNHDA and SQIVND (reference sequence). J lost 2 bases, V lost 2 bases, and 4 bases had no gene match. The CDR3 totals 15 residues. The CDR3, as DNA: TGTGCCAGTAGTATATGGGCGGGAGGGCCCTACGAGCAGTACTTC. It yields the protein CASSIWAGGPYEQYF.

With respect to this clone: The junction and the germline gene differ at one end; a read error may be behind it. This CDR3 is CATSGDRGMKLFF. CDR3 sequence (DNA): TGTGCCACCAGCGGAGACAGGGGGATGAAACTGTTTTTT. V and J are TRBV15 and TRBJ1-4; 9 bases align to TRBD1. In germline, CDR1 is LNHNV, CDR2 YYDKDF (reference sequence). The CDR3 is 13 residues long.

CDR3: CASTKLADLQETQYF. CDR3 DNA: TGTGCCAGCACCAAACTAGCGGATCTACAAGAGACCCAGTACTTC. The chain uses TRBV6-5 and TRBJ2-5; TRBD2 agrees at 8 bases. The length of the CDR3 is 15 residues. Germline-derived CDR1 and CDR2 are MNHEY and SVGAGI. Trimming removed 7 bases from V and 2 bases from J; junction bases left unmatched: 9.

The genes are TRBV4-3 and TRBJ1-6, with D perhaps TRBD1 (5 bases). The V end lost 0 bases, the J end lost 9 bases, and 9 bases lay between the germline ends. The CDR3 runs to 14 residues. CDR1 is LGHNA and CDR2 is YSLEER in the germline V gene. The CDR3 DNA is TGCGCCAGCAGCCAAGACAGGGTTGCTTCACCCCTCCACTTT. It codes for CASSQDRVASPLHF.

J is TRBJ1-2 and V is TRBV19, with D possibly being TRBD1 (6 bases). The CDR3 length is 14 residues. Trimming removed 5 bases at V and 4 bases at J, with 14 bases between. CDR1 and CDR2 from the germline V gene are LNHDA and SQIVND (reference sequence). The CDR3 DNA sequence: TGTGCCAGTAGTGTCACAGGGTTTTCCTATGGCTACACCTTC. Its protein is CASSVTGFSYGYTF.

The chain combines TRBV30 with TRBJ1-1; 9 bases map to TRBD1. J lost 11 bases, V lost 0 bases, and 16 bases had no gene match. The CDR3 is made up of 16 amino acids. Germline loops: CDR1 GTSNPN, CDR2 SVGIG (reference sequence). The CDR3 sequence is CAWSVPSGQGLTGAFF. In nucleotides, the CDR3 is TGTGCCTGGAGTGTACCCTCGGGACAGGGTTTGACTGGGGCTTTCTTT.

The CDR3 here is CASSPLTARNQPQHF. The CDR3 coding sequence is TGTGCCAGTAGTCCCCTAACAGCTCGCAATCAGCCCCAGCATTTT. The V and J genes are TRBV19 and TRBJ1-5, with unresolved D. This CDR3 is built from 15 residues. Looked up from germline, CDR1 is LNHDA and CDR2 is SQIVND (reference sequence). V was cut by 5 bases and J by 2 bases, with 13 bases left in between.

V gene TRBV18 combines with J gene TRBJ1-1, with a possible D match to TRBD1 (5 bases). The V end lost 4 bases, the J end lost 4 bases, and 19 bases lay between the germline ends. This CDR3 region has 16 residues. In germline, CDR1 is KGHSH, CDR2 LQKENI. CDR3 DNA sequence: TGTGCCAGCTCACAGAGAGCGGGGGTTCAGGGCACTGAAGCTTTCTTT. Protein sequence: CASSQRAGVQGTEAFF.

This clone showed up just once. V and J are TRBV5-1 and TRBJ1-1, with a possible D match to TRBD1 (6 bases). CDR3 length: 16 amino acids. CDR1 and CDR2 (germline): SGHRS, YFSETQ. Between the trimmed V and J ends, which lost 7 bases and 1 base, there was a span of 20 bases. The DNA of the CDR3 is TGCGCCAGCTCCTCTCAGGCGGCAGGGGCGAACACTGAAGCTTTCTTT. Amino acid sequence: CASSSQAAGANTEAFF.

Only a few counts were recorded for this clone. This chain joins TRBV30 and TRBJ2-2; D not resolved. CDR3 length: 13 amino acids. The V gene's germline CDR1 is GTSNPN and CDR2 SVGIG (reference sequence). V lost 1 base and J lost 1, with 4 bases in between. In nucleotides, the CDR3 is TGTGCCTGGAGTGATAAGAACACCGGGGAGCTGTTTTTT. Translation: CAWSDKNTGELFF.

This chain uses TRBV21-1 with TRBJ2-1; the table's D gene call, TRBD2, was not cross checked with the DNA. TRBV21-1 is described as a pseudogene. This CDR3 is 15 amino acids long. The CDR3 nucleotides are TGTGCCAGCGCACCCGGGACTGAAGCCTACAATGAGCAGTTCTTC. It encodes CASAPGTEAYNEQFF.

This sequence joins TRBV25-1 and TRBJ2-6; the match to TRBD1 covers 8 bases. Germline V lookup: CDR1 MGHDK, CDR2 SYGVNS. The CDR3 loop spans 17 amino acids. V was pared by 8 bases and J by 2 bases, with 11 bases of the junction left unmatched. The DNA of the CDR3 is TGTGCCAGCCGTCCCGGGACAGGATTAGCTGGGGCCAACGTCCTGACTTTC. Translation gives CASRPGTGLAGANVLTF.

CDR3 amino acids: CSVEIDRGYEQYF. The CDR3 coding sequence is TGCAGCGTTGAAATAGACAGGGGCTACGAGCAGTACTTC. The rearrangement joins TRBV29-1 to TRBJ2-7; 8 positions match TRBD1. The CDR3 spans 13 residues. Germline V gene sequence: CDR1 SQVTM, CDR2 ANQGSEA. Trimming took 2 bases from V and 3 from J; bases not matched to a gene: 3.

The J gene is TRBJ2-2, the V gene TRBV3-1 (or the pseudogene TRBV3-2); 13 bases are a match to TRBD2. V gave up 4 bases and J gave up 2 bases; unmatched junction bases: 7. CDR3 length equals 18 residues. Germline-derived CDR1 and CDR2 are LGHDT and YNNKEL (reference sequence). The CDR3 spells CASSPRTSGSPNTGELFF. The CDR3 DNA is TGTGCCAGCAGCCCTAGGACTAGCGGGAGTCCCAACACCGGGGAGCTGTTTTTT.

This clone was detected only a few times. The V and J genes are TRBV7-6 and TRBJ2-7; no clear D gene. The CDR3 runs to 13 residues. Trimming shortened V by 2 bases and J by 2 bases, and 7 bases separated the two germline ends. CDR1 and CDR2 from the germline V gene are SGHVS and FNYEAQ. The CDR3 is CASSLWQAYEQYF. The CDR3 region has the DNA TGTGCCAGCAGCTTATGGCAGGCCTACGAGCAGTACTTC.

This clone has a handful of counts. This chain links TRBV6-1 with TRBJ2-2, with TRBD2 matching 7 bases. The CDR3 is 18 residues long. The germline V gene encodes CDR1 MNHNS and CDR2 SASEGT. The J segment lost 5 bases and the V segment lost 3 bases, leaving 15 bases of the junction unmatched. The CDR3 DNA reads as TGTGCCAGCAGTGACGCTTCACTAGCGTCGGGGAAGACCGGGGAGCTGTTTTTT. Translated, it gives CASSDASLASGKTGELFF.